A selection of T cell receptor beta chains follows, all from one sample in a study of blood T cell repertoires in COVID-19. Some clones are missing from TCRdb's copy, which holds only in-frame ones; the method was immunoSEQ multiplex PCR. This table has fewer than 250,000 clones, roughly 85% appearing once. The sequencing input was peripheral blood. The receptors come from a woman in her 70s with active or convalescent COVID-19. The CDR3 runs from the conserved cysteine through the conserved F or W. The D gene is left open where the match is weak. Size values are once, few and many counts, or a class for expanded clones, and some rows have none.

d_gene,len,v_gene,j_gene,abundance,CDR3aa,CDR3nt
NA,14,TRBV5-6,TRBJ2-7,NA,CASSIDRTSYEQYF,TGTGCCAGCAGCATCGACCGGACTTCCTACGAGCAGTACTTC
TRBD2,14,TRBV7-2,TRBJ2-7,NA,CASSLAGGVYEQYF,TGTGCCAGCAGTCTAGCGGGGGGGGTGTACGAGCAGTACTTC
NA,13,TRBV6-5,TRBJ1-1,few,CASSYSSQGSAFF,TGTGCCAGCAGTTACTCGTCTCAGGGTTCGGCTTTCTTT
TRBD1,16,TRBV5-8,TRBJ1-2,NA,CASSLGALDRTAGYTF,TGTGCCAGCAGCTTGGGAGCCCTGGACAGGACGGCTGGCTACACCTTC
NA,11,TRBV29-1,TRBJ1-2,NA,CSVGGEDGYTF,TGCAGCGTTGGGGGGGAGGATGGCTACACCTTC
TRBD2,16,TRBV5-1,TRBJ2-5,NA,CASSLGPLGGQETQYF,TGCGCCAGCAGCTTGGGGCCCTTGGGGGGGCAAGAGACCCAGTACTTC
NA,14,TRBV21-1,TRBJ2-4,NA,CASASGDPKNIQYF,TGTGCCAGCGCCAGCGGGGACCCGAAAAACATTCAGTACTTC
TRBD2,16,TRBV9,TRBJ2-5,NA,CASSPSSGGLQETQYF,TGTGCCAGCAGCCCATCTAGCGGGGGCCTCCAAGAGACCCAGTACTTC
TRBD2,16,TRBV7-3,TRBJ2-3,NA,CASSETSGGATDTQYF,TGTGCCAGCAGCGAAACTAGCGGGGGGGCCACAGATACGCAGTATTTT
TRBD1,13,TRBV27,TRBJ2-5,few,CASRLQGEETQYF,TGTGCCAGCAGGCTACAGGGGGAAGAGACCCAGTACTTC
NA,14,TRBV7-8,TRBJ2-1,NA,CASSLAGVNNEQFF,TGTGCCAGCAGCTTAGCAGGGGTGAACAATGAGCAGTTCTTC
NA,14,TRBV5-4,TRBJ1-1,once,CASSLGGGRAEAFF,TGTGCCAGCAGCTTGGGGGGGGGCCGGGCTGAAGCTTTCTTT
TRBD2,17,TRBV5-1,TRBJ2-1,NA,CASSASGLAAYQGEQFF,TGCGCCAGCAGTGCATCCGGACTAGCGGCCTACCAGGGAGAGCAGTTCTTC
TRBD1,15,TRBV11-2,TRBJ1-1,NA,CASSWQGATNTEAFF,TGTGCCAGCAGCTGGCAGGGGGCGACGAACACTGAAGCTTTCTTT
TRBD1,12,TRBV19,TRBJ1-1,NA,CASSTGQRVAFF,TGTGCCAGTAGTACGGGACAGAGGGTAGCTTTCTTT
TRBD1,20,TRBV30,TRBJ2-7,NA,CAWTQRRGQGFTVGSYEQYF,TGTGCCTGGACCCAAAGGAGGGGACAGGGGTTTACCGTGGGGTCCTACGAGCAGTACTTC
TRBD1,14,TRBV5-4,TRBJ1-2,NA,CASRPPQGDYGYTF,TGTGCCAGCAGACCCCCTCAGGGGGACTATGGCTACACCTTC
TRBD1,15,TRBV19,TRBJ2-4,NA,CASSRDSTSKNIQYF,TGTGCCAGTAGCCGGGACAGCACATCCAAAAACATTCAGTACTTC